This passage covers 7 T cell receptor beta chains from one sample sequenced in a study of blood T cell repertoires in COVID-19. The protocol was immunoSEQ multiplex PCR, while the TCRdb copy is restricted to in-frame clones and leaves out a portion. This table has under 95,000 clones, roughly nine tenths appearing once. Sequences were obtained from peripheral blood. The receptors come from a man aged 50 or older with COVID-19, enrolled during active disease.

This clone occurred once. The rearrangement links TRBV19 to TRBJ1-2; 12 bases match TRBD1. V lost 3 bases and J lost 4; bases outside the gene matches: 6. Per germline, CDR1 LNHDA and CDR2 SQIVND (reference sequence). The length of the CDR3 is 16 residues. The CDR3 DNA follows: TGTGCCAGTAGTATGGGGACAGGGGGCTTTATCTATGGCTACACCTTC. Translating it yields CASSMGTGGFIYGYTF.

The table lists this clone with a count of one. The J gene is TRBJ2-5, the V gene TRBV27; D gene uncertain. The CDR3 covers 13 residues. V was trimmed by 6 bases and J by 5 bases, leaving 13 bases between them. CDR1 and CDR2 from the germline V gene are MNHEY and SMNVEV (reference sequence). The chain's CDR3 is CASSADLRETQYF. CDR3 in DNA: TGTGCCAGCAGCGCCGACTTGAGGGAGACCCAGTACTTC.

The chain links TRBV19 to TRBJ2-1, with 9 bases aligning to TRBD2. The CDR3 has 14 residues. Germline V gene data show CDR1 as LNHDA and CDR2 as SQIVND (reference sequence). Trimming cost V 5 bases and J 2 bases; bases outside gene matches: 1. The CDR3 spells CASSPSGTYNEQFF. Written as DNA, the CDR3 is TGTGCCAGTAGTCCTAGCGGGACCTACAATGAGCAGTTCTTC.

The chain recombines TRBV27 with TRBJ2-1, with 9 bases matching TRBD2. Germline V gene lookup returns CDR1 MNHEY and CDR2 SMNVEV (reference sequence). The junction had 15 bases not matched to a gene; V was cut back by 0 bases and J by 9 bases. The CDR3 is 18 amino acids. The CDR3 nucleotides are TGTGCCAGCAGTTTATCAGTCGCGTCGCTAGCGGGACGGGGTGAGCAGTTCTTC. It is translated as CASSLSVASLAGRGEQFF.

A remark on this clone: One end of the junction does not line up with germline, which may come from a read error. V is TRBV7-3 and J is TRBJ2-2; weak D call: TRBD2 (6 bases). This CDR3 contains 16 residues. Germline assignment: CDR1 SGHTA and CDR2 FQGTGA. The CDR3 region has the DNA TGTGCCAGCAGCTTAGGAGGGGTGATGAACGCCGGGGAGCTGTTTTTT. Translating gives CASSLGGVMNAGELFF.

The CDR3 coding sequence is TGTGCCACCAGTGGGCAGGCTAACCATCAGCCCCAGCATTTT. Protein sequence: CATSGQANHQPQHF. This chain connects TRBV24-1 to TRBJ1-5, with unresolved D. Deletions cut 5 bases from V and 5 bases from J, with 12 bases between. Germline V gives CDR1 KGHDR, CDR2 SFDVKD. The length of the CDR3 is 14 residues.

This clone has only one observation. For the CDR3, the DNA is TGTGCCAGCAGTGATGCGGACAGGGTACCGTATCAGCCCCAGCATTTT. It is translated as CASSDADRVPYQPQHF. This rearrangement joins TRBV6-1 to TRBJ1-5, with 8 bases that match TRBD1. CDR1 and CDR2 (germline): MNHNS, SASEGT. Trimming cost V 3 bases and J 5 bases; bases outside gene matches: 9. This CDR3 is built from 16 residues.